This T cell receptor (beta chain) is drawn from a study of blood T cell repertoires in COVID-19. Assay: immunoSEQ multiplex PCR; the TCRdb copy retains only in-frame clones and omits some. The sample contains about 67,000 clones, 85% to 90% of which appear only once. The CDR3 spans 16 residues. Per germline, CDR1 MNHEY and CDR2 SMNVEV (reference sequence). V dropped 5 bases and J dropped 3; count of bases not matched to a gene: 10. This chain uses TRBV27 with TRBJ1-1; 9 bases line up with TRBD1. This sequence originates from a man aged 45-65 years with active COVID-19. Sequenced sample: peripheral blood. CDR3 sequence: CASSLSRTGAYTEAFF. The CDR3 coding sequence is TGTGCCAGCAGTCTTTCAAGGACAGGGGCGTACACTGAAGCTTTCTTT.